Each of the 9 T cell receptor beta chains below was sequenced from the same sample in a study of shared clonotypes between healthy human individuals. Data came from immunoSEQ multiplex PCR; TCRdb stores just in-frame clones and leaves some out. The sample consists of more than 550,000 clones, 90% of them appearing once. The sample was memory CD8+ T cells from PBMCs. The sample's subset: CD45RO+ cells pooled with CCR7-negative TemRA cells. These receptors all stem from a man between 18 and 35 years old in good health. Some clones in this sample may be carry-over from other donors' samples.

The chain employs TRBV7-3 and TRBJ1-4; tentatively, D is TRBD1 (5 bases). The CDR3 sequence is 14 residues long. With 4 bases removed from V and 7 bases from J, the gap between germline ends came to 13 bases. Per the germline V gene, CDR1 is SGHTA and CDR2 is FQGTGA. In DNA form, the CDR3 reads TGTGCCAGCAGCTCCGAGGGACCCCTTGAAAAACTGTTTTTT. Translated: CASSSEGPLEKLFF.

V usage is TRBV29-1 and J usage is TRBJ2-3, with D possibly being TRBD1 (6 bases). CDR3 length: 13 amino acids. The V gene's germline CDR1 is SQVTM and CDR2 ANQGSEA. The V gene lost 7 bases and the J gene lost 4 bases, with 15 bases spanning the gap. The CDR3 DNA follows: TGCAGCGCCCTGCCAGGGGCGGCAGATACGCAGTATTTT. Its protein is CSALPGAADTQYF.

CDR3 sequence reads: CASSETGIYEQYF. The CDR3 DNA is TGTGCCAGCAGTGAGACGGGGATTTACGAGCAGTACTTC. The chain has TRBV6-5 and TRBJ2-7; possibly TRBD2 for D (5 bases). The CDR3 runs 13 residues. V shed 5 bases and J shed 4 bases, with 12 bases lying between them. Germline loops: CDR1 MNHEY, CDR2 SVGAGI.

Remarks on this clone: This specimen includes other DNA sequences encoding the same CDR3. The J gene is TRBJ2-2, the V gene TRBV29-1, with D possibly matching TRBD2 (5 bases). The V end was cut by 5 bases, the J end by 2 bases, with 9 bases between. Germline lookup yields CDR1 SQVTM and CDR2 ANQGSEA. The CDR3 is 13 amino acids. This CDR3 reads CSVLEGNTGELFF. The DNA for the CDR3 is TGCAGCGTTCTCGAGGGAAACACCGGGGAGCTGTTTTTT.

A remark on this clone: An end of the junction differs from the germline gene, which may be a read error. The genes are TRBV28 and TRBJ2-5; TRBD1 matches 7 bases. This CDR3 is 15 amino acids long. The germline V gene encodes CDR1 MDHEN and CDR2 SYDVKM. The DNA for the CDR3 is TGTGCCAGCAGCCGTAATCCCTCGGTACAGGGGCCCGCGGACTTC. Amino acids: CASSRNPSVQGPADF.

The rearrangement joins TRBV19 to TRBJ1-1; no reliable D call. Germline loops: CDR1 LNHDA, CDR2 SQIVND (reference sequence). V gave up 7 bases and J gave up 0 bases, with 12 bases separating them. The CDR3 has 14 amino acids. The CDR3 sequence is CASTINNLNTEAFF. The CDR3 DNA follows: TGTGCCAGTACCATAAATAATTTGAACACTGAAGCTTTCTTT.

The rearrangement links TRBV28 to TRBJ2-7; D uncertain. The germline V gene has CDR1 MDHEN and CDR2 SYDVKM. V was cut by 10 bases and J by 0 bases, with 10 bases left in between. This CDR3 has 12 amino acids. CDR3 in DNA: TGTGCCACTCTTGGCACCTCCTACGAGCAGTACTTC. Translating it yields CATLGTSYEQYF.

This chain links TRBV13 with TRBJ2-1; D tentatively fits TRBD1 or TRBD2 (6 bases each). Germline V gene lookup returns CDR1 PRHDT and CDR2 FYEKMQ (reference sequence). Trimming pared 4 bases from V and 6 bases from J, leaving 16 bases between. The CDR3 consists of 15 residues. CDR3 DNA: TGTGCCAGCAGCTCGGGGGCCTACTCCCCCAATGAGCAGTTCTTC. It specifies CASSSGAYSPNEQFF.

The V and J genes are TRBV11-2 and TRBJ2-7; weak D call: TRBD1 (6 bases). This CDR3 contains 16 residues. CDR1 is SGHAT and CDR2 is FQNNGV in the germline V gene. The V and J ends lost 1 base and 4 bases respectively, with 17 bases between them. The CDR3: CASSLAAGAKRYEQYF. In DNA form, the CDR3 reads TGTGCCAGCAGCTTAGCGGCAGGGGCAAAAAGGTACGAGCAGTACTTC.